The entry below gives a single T cell receptor beta chain sequence along with its context. Its antigen is not known. This sample stems from a study of T cells in tumors after PD-1 blockade. For the study at large: Tumor samples averaged almost 27,000 templates (range 554-99,264) and 6,000 or so unique clonotypes.

The same primary tumor site was biopsied both before and after PD-1 blockade. General study points: Clonal replacement, not reinvigoration, is suggested for expanded exhausted CD8+ clones after therapy. Some novel exhausted tumor clones appeared in pre-treatment blood, suggesting peripheral recruitment.

Clones were read by immunoSEQ multiplex PCR, and TCRdb kept only the in-frame ones, dropping some. The sample includes about 12,000 clones, roughly three fifths of them seen just once. The receptor comes from a human donor with cutaneous squamous cell carcinoma. The sequences come from tumor tissue, collected before anti-PD-1 treatment.

Written as DNA, the CDR3 is TGTGCCAGCTCCCCGAGCGGGAGGGCCTCCTACAATGAGCAGTTCTTC. This gives the protein CASSPSGRASYNEQFF. The gene calls are TRBV18 and TRBJ2-1; 10 nucleotides agree with TRBD2. The CDR3 totals 16 residues. The V gene end was trimmed by 6 bases and the J gene end by 0 bases; junction bases not matched to a gene: 5. Germline assignment: CDR1 KGHSH and CDR2 LQKENI.